Included here is one T cell receptor beta chain sequence, with context. The antigen is not known. The sample is drawn from a study of T-cell memory formation after mild COVID-19. The study, taken as a whole, reports: Shrinking CD4+ clones were chiefly CM and EM; CD8+ ones were chiefly EMRA.

The V end was cut by 3 bases, the J end by 5 bases, with 13 bases between. CDR3 size: 14 residues. Per germline, CDR1 SGHTA and CDR2 FQGTGA. One entry per CDR3 protein, called by TCRdb with MiXCR from the 5' RACE reads. This table holds around 440,000 distinct CDR3 sequences, roughly 20% found once. Source material: PBMCs or a T cell subset sorted from them (not recorded which). The clonotype was recovered from an adult woman who had mild COVID-19 (a few samples of this study predate the infection). Cell type and time point are not known. V gene TRBV7-3 combines with J gene TRBJ2-5; D perhaps matches TRBD2 (6 bases). CDR3 DNA: TGTGCCAGCAGCTTCAGTGGGGGGATGGAGACCCAGTACTTC. Its translation: CASSFSGGMETQYF.